The 14 T cell receptor beta chains in this list originate from one sample, sequenced in a study of response to subunit inactivated influenza vaccine. In TCRdb, the RT-PCR reads were re-called with MiXCR into one record per CDR3 protein. This sample has 550,000 to 650,000 distinct CDR3 sequences, with over 9.5% found just once. Specimen: PBMCs from blood, collected on the day of vaccination. These receptors came from a man aged 50 to 59 who received an inactivated influenza vaccine.

The table lists this clonotype with many counts. This rearrangement joins TRBV4-3 to TRBJ1-4; D is unclear. CDR3 length equals 16 residues. Trimming left V 3 bases short and J 0 bases short, with 11 bases between. CDR1 and CDR2 (germline): LGHNA, YSLEER. The chain's CDR3 is CASSQDLQATNEKLFF. The CDR3 region has the DNA TGCGCCAGCAGCCAGGATCTTCAAGCAACTAATGAAAAACTGTTTTTT.

Remarks on this clonotype: One junction end disagrees with the germline gene, perhaps due to a read error. V gene TRBV7-8 combines with J gene TRBJ2-3, with TRBD1 matching 8 bases. Germline values: CDR1 SGHVS, CDR2 FQNEAQ. The CDR3 has 14 residues. The DNA for the CDR3 is TGTGCCAGCAGCGGGGGGACAGGCACAAATACGCAGTATTTT. Its protein product is CASSGGTGTNTQYF.

In its sample, this clonotype was seen a few times. The chain combines TRBV12-3 or TRBV12-4 with TRBJ2-3; TRBD1 matches at 7 bases. The junction had 12 bases not matched to a gene; V was cut back by 2 bases and J by 4 bases. The CDR3 runs 17 residues. In nucleotides, the CDR3 is TGTGCCAGCAGTTTAATACGACCAGGGGGTATCGCAGATACGCAGTATTTT. Protein sequence: CASSLIRPGGIADTQYF.

The sample holds a few counts of this clonotype. This rearrangement joins TRBV12-3 or TRBV12-4 to TRBJ1-3; TRBD1 agrees at 9 bases. The CDR3 contains 16 residues. V gave up 6 bases and J gave up 3 bases; unmatched junction bases: 9. The DNA for the CDR3 is TGTGCCAGCAGGCGACAATCGGGACAGGGTGGAAACACCATATATTTT. It encodes CASRRQSGQGGNTIYF.

The J gene is TRBJ2-1, the V gene TRBV4-3; TRBD1 matches 10 bases. There are 15 residues in the CDR3. The junction had 7 bases not matched to a gene; V was cut back by 2 bases and J by 9 bases. In germline, CDR1 is LGHNA, CDR2 YSLEER. CDR3 protein: CASSQPLTGGSEQFF. The CDR3 DNA reads TGCGCCAGCAGCCAACCGTTGACAGGGGGCAGTGAGCAGTTCTTC.

This clonotype has more than one count but fewer than ten. The chain has TRBV11-2 and TRBJ2-7; 10 bases agree with TRBD2. V was clipped by 1 base and J by 0 bases; unmatched bases: 12. This CDR3 contains 19 residues. Germline-derived CDR1 and CDR2 are SGHAT and FQNNGV. In nucleotides, the CDR3 is TGTGCCAGCAGCTTAGTGGGTAGCGGGAGGTCCCTTAGCTCCTACGAGCAGTACTTC. This encodes CASSLVGSGRSLSSYEQYF. The whole variable domain, filled in from reference TRBV11-2 and TRBJ2-7, reads EAGVAQSPRYKIIEKRQSVAFWCNPISGHATLYWYQQILGQGPKLLIQFQNNGVVDDSQLPKDRFSAERLKGVDSTLKIQPAKLEDSAVYLCASSLVGSGRSLSSYEQYFGPGTRLTVT.

This clonotype was found many times. This chain joins TRBV15 and TRBJ2-2; D is ambiguous. The germline V gene encodes CDR1 LNHNV and CDR2 YYDKDF (reference sequence). The CDR3 is 15 residues long. V lost 3 bases, J lost 1 base, and 9 bases lay in between. The CDR3 region is CATSSLYKNTGELFF. CDR3 coding DNA: TGTGCCACCAGCAGCCTCTATAAGAACACCGGGGAGCTGTTTTTT.

This clonotype was counted only a few times. This chain links TRBV20-1 with TRBJ2-1; D uncertain. The CDR3 runs 17 residues. Germline values: CDR1 DFQATT, CDR2 SNEGSKA (reference sequence). The ends were cut back, 7 bases at V and 2 bases at J, with 24 bases in the middle. The CDR3 nucleotides read TGCAGTGTATTACCCCCGATCCTCGGAAGGACCTACAATGAGCAGTTCTTC. Translation gives CSVLPPILGRTYNEQFF.

This chain links TRBV20-1 with TRBJ2-5, with 7 bases lining up with TRBD2. The CDR3 spans 13 residues. Trimming removed 4 bases from V and 0 bases from J; junction bases left unmatched: 2. Germline V CDR1 and CDR2: DFQATT, SNEGSKA (reference sequence). In DNA form, the CDR3 reads TGCAGTGCTACGGGAGGAAACCAAGAGACCCAGTACTTC. Its protein product is CSATGGNQETQYF.

This clonotype has just a few counts. The V and J genes are TRBV4-1 and TRBJ2-6, with D hard to call. Germline loops: CDR1 MGHRA, CDR2 YSYEKL. V dropped 3 bases and J dropped 11 bases, with 8 bases sitting between them. The CDR3 sequence is 12 residues long. CDR3 sequence reads: CASSHVLDVLTF. In DNA form, the CDR3 reads TGCGCCAGCAGCCACGTCTTGGACGTCCTGACTTTC.

The rearrangement joins TRBV5-1 to TRBJ2-5, with 7 bases identical to TRBD1. The CDR3 is made up of 15 amino acids. V gave up 4 bases and J gave up 0 bases; unmatched junction bases: 6. Germline V gene sequence: CDR1 SGHRS, CDR2 YFSETQ. CDR3 residues: CASSGDSWYQETQYF. Written as DNA, the CDR3 is TGCGCCAGCAGCGGGGACAGCTGGTACCAAGAGACCCAGTACTTC.

This clonotype was counted only a few times. The chain combines TRBV10-3 with TRBJ1-1; D uncertain. From germline, CDR1 is ENHRY and CDR2 SYGVKD. V gave up 5 bases and J gave up 0 bases, with 10 bases separating them. CDR3 size: 14 residues. CDR3 region: CAISRTEMNTEAFF. The DNA for the CDR3 is TGTGCCATCAGTAGGACGGAAATGAACACTGAAGCTTTCTTT.

This clonotype was seen only a few times. The chain recombines TRBV28 with TRBJ2-1; 8 bases are shared with TRBD1. Losses at the gene ends were 3 bases for V and 6 bases for J; bases not matched to a gene: 7. This CDR3 is built from 15 residues. CDR1 is MDHEN and CDR2 is SYDVKM in the germline V gene. CDR3 sequence (DNA): TGTGCCAGCAGTTTTCTTCAGGGGGCCTTCAATGAGCAGTTCTTC. This sequence encodes CASSFLQGAFNEQFF. Variable domain in full (rest from reference TRBV28 and TRBJ2-1): DVKVTQSSRYLVKRTGEKVFLECVQDMDHENMFWYRQDPGLGLRLIYFSYDVKMKEKGDIPEGYSVSREKKERFSLILESASTNQTSMYLCASSFLQGAFNEQFFGPGTRLTVL.

This chain links TRBV3-1 with TRBJ2-5, with D possibly TRBD2 on 6 matching bases. CDR1 and CDR2 from the germline V gene are LGHDT and YNNKEL (reference sequence). This CDR3 spans 16 amino acids. V lost 2 bases to trimming and J lost 2 bases, with 15 bases between them. The CDR3 DNA is TGTGCCAGCAGCCAATGGGGACTTAAACTGCAAGAGACCCAGTACTTC. Translation: CASSQWGLKLQETQYF.